The T cell receptor beta chain under discussion was sequenced for a study of cytomegalovirus exposure and HLA in healthy donors. Study outcomes and limitations: Exclusion as indistinguishable affected some V segments, including TRBV6-2 and TRBV6-3. Published work reported that the classifier diagnosed cytomegalovirus status with high specificity and sensitivity. Prior analysis indicated that the majority of TCR beta V segments exhibited productivity approximately 87% or approximately 30% of the time. Sequencing had likely introduced a cluster of highly shared sequence variants as an artifact.

In the case of this clone: Its antigen is unknown.

Per germline, CDR1 SQVTM and CDR2 ANQGSEA. Trimming stripped 7 bases from V and 3 bases from J, with 13 bases between. The CDR3 extends over 12 amino acids. Primers: 60 Vbeta forward and 13 Jbeta reverse. The repertoire was sequenced with immunoSEQ multiplex PCR; TCRdb's copy has only in-frame clones and lacks some. The repertoire has 130,000 to 150,000 clones, around 82% of them found once; the top ten carry almost 7%. The clonotype originates from a man aged 35 to 55 in good health and CMV-seropositive. Sequenced input: PBMCs. This chain connects TRBV29-1 to TRBJ2-7; D call uncertain. CDR3 sequence: CSATAGLYEQYF. In DNA form, the CDR3 reads TGCAGCGCCACCGCTGGGCTCTACGAGCAGTACTTC.